This T cell receptor (beta chain) emerged from a study of response to subunit inactivated influenza vaccine. Study-level points and caveats: With each seasonal influenza vaccination, the authors suggested, few new T cells are recruited.

TCRdb processed the RT-PCR reads anew with MiXCR; each CDR3 protein has one entry. This table has a few hundred thousand distinct CDR3 sequences, about 14% appearing once. In regard to this clonotype: Its antigen is unknown.

Looked up from germline, CDR1 is LGHNA and CDR2 is YSLEER. Trimming took 1 base from V and 3 from J, leaving 7 bases between them. The CDR3 has 14 amino acids. The sequences come from PBMCs from blood, collected about 13 days after vaccination. This chain links TRBV4-3 with TRBJ1-5; possibly TRBD1 for D (5 bases). The source is a man in his forties or fifties who received an inactivated influenza vaccine. The CDR3 DNA reads as TGCGCCAGCAGCCAAGGGGGGTACAATCAGCCCCAGCATTTT. This gives the protein CASSQGGYNQPQHF.